A selection of T cell receptor beta chains follows, all from one sample in a study of PD-L1 blockade in urothelial cancer. Some clones are missing from TCRdb's copy, which holds only in-frame ones; the method was immunoSEQ multiplex PCR. Of roughly 20,000 clones detected, 80% to 90% appear once; the ten largest clones hold about 4%. This specimen was PBMCs, taken around atezolizumab (anti-PD-L1) treatment. The receptor source for this set is a man aged 50-59 years with urothelial cancer. CDR3s include the opening cysteine and the closing phenylalanine or tryptophan. The D gene is left open where the match is weak. Size values are once, few and many counts, or a class for expanded clones, and some rows have none.

j_call clone_size v_call d_call cdr3_aa cdr3_nt
TRBJ2-7 - TRBV6-5 - CASKKTVSYEQYF TGTGCCAGCAAAAAGACAGTCTCCTACGAGCAGTACTTC
TRBJ2-1 - TRBV6-1 TRBD2 CASTLSGGLYNEQFF TGTGCCAGCACATTAAGCGGGGGCCTATACAATGAGCAGTTCTTC
TRBJ2-7 few TRBV30 - CAWGGADSHSYEQYF TGTGCCTGGGGCGGCGCGGACAGTCACTCCTACGAGCAGTACTTC
TRBJ2-6 - TRBV19 TRBD1 CASSIDQGAIPGANVLTF TGTGCCAGTAGTATAGATCAGGGGGCGATCCCTGGGGCCAACGTCCTGACTTTC
TRBJ2-7 - TRBV19 TRBD1 CASSIARTGGYEQYF TGTGCCAGTAGTATAGCACGGACAGGGGGCTACGAGCAGTACTTC
TRBJ2-1 - TRBV5-6 TRBD2 CATDRSGGHNEQFF TGTGCCACCGATCGAAGCGGGGGCCACAATGAGCAGTTCTTC
TRBJ2-2 - TRBV9 - CASSGRGGVNTGELFF TGTGCCAGCAGCGGAAGGGGGGGGGTGAACACCGGGGAGCTGTTTTTT
TRBJ2-4 - TRBV18 TRBD2 CASSPVSGENIQYF TGTGCCAGCTCACCGGTTAGCGGGGAAAACATTCAGTACTTC
TRBJ1-3 - TRBV2 - CASRRLSSGNTIYF TGTGCCAGCAGGAGACTGAGCTCTGGAAACACCATATATTTT
TRBJ2-1 - TRBV6-1 TRBD2 CATLSPGGSYNEQFF TGTGCCACGCTATCTCCGGGGGGTTCCTACAATGAGCAGTTCTTC
TRBJ2-3 - TRBV5-1 - CASSSIGDSTDTQYF TGCGCCAGCAGCTCCATAGGGGATAGCACAGATACGCAGTATTTT
TRBJ1-4 few TRBV28 TRBD1 CASSWDRVNEKLFF TGTGCCAGCAGTTGGGACAGGGTGAATGAAAAACTGTTTTTT
TRBJ2-3 - TRBV7-6 - CASSLDRGTDTQYF TGTGCCAGCAGCTTAGACAGGGGCACAGATACGCAGTATTTT
TRBJ2-7 - TRBV18 - CASSPGESREQYF TGTGCCAGCTCACCCGGGGAATCTAGGGAGCAGTACTTC
TRBJ2-7 - TRBV7-2 - CASSLGVTRFSFEQYF TGTGCCAGCAGCTTGGGCGTTACTCGTTTCTCCTTCGAGCAGTACTTC
TRBJ2-5 - TRBV19 - CASSTIRDQETQYF TGTGCCAGTAGTACCATCCGGGACCAAGAGACCCAGTACTTC
TRBJ2-1 once TRBV6-4 - CASSVTVSSYNEQFF TGTGCCAGCAGTGTCACGGTTAGCTCCTACAATGAGCAGTTCTTC
TRBJ2-7 - TRBV19 - CASTSGGYEQYF -
TRBJ1-5 once TRBV7-4 - CASSLLGHLNQPQHF TGTGCCAGCAGCTTACTGGGACACCTCAATCAGCCCCAGCATTTT
TRBJ1-1 few TRBV7-2 - CASSLRSGQLNTEAFF TGTGCCAGCAGCTTAAGGTCTGGACAACTGAACACTGAAGCTTTCTTT
TRBJ2-7 - TRBV11-2 - CASSLPPLGSRRVNEQYF TGTGCCAGCAGCCTTCCGCCTCTTGGTAGTCGGCGGGTCAACGAGCAGTACTTC
TRBJ2-1 - TRBV5-1 - CASSLAGSYNEQFF TGCGCCAGCAGCTTAGCGGGCTCCTACAATGAGCAGTTCTTC
TRBJ1-5 - TRBV6-1 TRBD1 CAIGDPGQGNFNQPQHF TGTGCCATCGGTGACCCGGGACAGGGGAACTTCAATCAGCCCCAGCATTTT
TRBJ1-2 - TRBV5-6 TRBD1 CASSLWHRGVYGYTF TGTGCCAGCAGCTTGTGGCACAGGGGAGTCTATGGCTACACCTTC
TRBJ2-7 - TRBV6-1 TRBD2 CASLSGMIYEQYF TGTGCCAGTTTGAGCGGGATGATCTACGAGCAGTACTTC
TRBJ1-5 - TRBV27 - CASSLMGGQPQHF TGTGCCAGCAGTTTAATGGGAGGACAGCCCCAGCATTTT
TRBJ2-5 - TRBV19 TRBD1 CASSMHPDPGQGKMAQYF TGTGCCAGTAGTATGCACCCCGATCCCGGACAGGGCAAGATGGCCCAGTACTTC
TRBJ1-5 - TRBV28 TRBD1 CASSLLGQIVQPQHF TGTGCCAGCAGTTTACTGGGACAGATAGTTCAGCCCCAGCATTTT
TRBJ2-3 - TRBV19 - CASSPRTVPDTQYF TGTGCCAGTAGTCCGCGGACAGTTCCAGATACGCAGTATTTT
TRBJ2-7 - TRBV7-2 - CASSLGGRHSYEQYF TGTGCCAGCAGCTTAGGGGGGCGCCACTCCTACGAGCAGTACTTC
TRBJ1-6 few TRBV4-2 TRBD1 CASSQEGQGNSPLHF TGTGCCAGCAGCCAAGAGGGACAGGGGAATTCACCCCTCCACTTT